The clone carrying this T cell receptor (beta chain) was counted a few times. The CDR3 contains 16 residues. Trimming removed 3 bases from V and 0 bases from J; junction bases left unmatched: 10. From germline, CDR1 is GTSNPN and CDR2 SVGIG (reference sequence). This sample stems from a study of CD8+ T cells in alopecia areata. cDNA prepared by RNA extraction and subsequent reverse transcription served as the template for sequencing. Repertoires were generated with immunoSEQ multiplex PCR, while TCRdb's copy carries only in-frame clones and drops some. The sample lists more than 95,000 clones, less than 50% occurring once.

This receptor was identified in a human donor with alopecia areata. The chain links TRBV30 to TRBJ1-2; 7 bases line up with TRBD1. The specimen sequenced was CD4+ T cells sorted from blood. DNA for the CDR3: TGTGCCTGGAGCCTATATTCAGGGGGAGCTAACTATGGCTACACCTTC. Amino acid sequence: CAWSLYSGGANYGYTF.